The 29 T cell receptor beta chains below all came from one sample that was sequenced in a study of post-analysis software for immune sequencing data. Regarding the study as a whole: Roughly five TRBV segments, including TRBV5-6, TRBV5-1 and TRBV20-1, were more frequent in patients than controls.

Unique molecular identifiers were built into the TCR beta cDNA libraries. TCRdb passed the PCR reads through MiXCR, listing each CDR3 protein once. Of more than 450,000 distinct CDR3 sequences listed, roughly 45% are singletons. These TCRs are of unknown antigen specificity. The source material was blood. The receptors were gathered from a girl under 18 with multiple sclerosis.

The chain employs TRBV18 and TRBJ2-7, with D unclear. Trimming took off 0 bases at V and 7 bases at J, with 7 bases between the two ends. This CDR3 comprises 12 residues. Germline V lookup: CDR1 KGHSH, CDR2 LQKENI. The CDR3 region has the DNA TGTGCCAGCTCACCACCGATGGGGGAGCAGTACTTC. It yields the protein CASSPPMGEQYF. Using reference TRBV18 and TRBJ2-7 for the parts outside the CDR3, the full variable domain is NAGVMQNPRHLVRRRGQEARLRCSPMKGHSHVYWYRQLPEEGLKFMVYLQKENIIDESGMPKERFSAEFPKEGPSILRIQQVVRGDSAAYFCASSPPMGEQYFGPGTRLTVT.

Written as DNA, the CDR3 is TGTGCCAGCAGTTACGAACAGGGGGGGAACATTCAGTACTTC. It codes for CASSYEQGGNIQYF. This chain connects TRBV6-5 to TRBJ2-4; the D gene is possibly TRBD1 (8 bases). The CDR3 has 14 amino acids. CDR1 is MNHEY and CDR2 is SVGAGI in the germline V gene. V was clipped by 2 bases and J by 7 bases, with 12 bases between them.

This chain links TRBV7-6 with TRBJ2-3; the D gene is possibly TRBD1 (6 bases). The V gene's germline CDR1 is SGHVS and CDR2 FNYEAQ. This CDR3 has 14 residues. V lost 5 bases and J 2 bases, leaving 11 bases between the germline ends. The CDR3 DNA reads as TGTGCCAGCAGCCCACAGGGACACACAGATACGCAGTATTTT. As protein: CASSPQGHTDTQYF.

This clonotype has just a few counts. The J gene is TRBJ2-5, the V gene TRBV6-6; weak D call: TRBD1 (5 bases). Trimming removed 6 bases from V and 1 base from J, with 9 bases in between. Per the germline V gene, CDR1 is MNHNY and CDR2 is SVGAGI (reference sequence). The length of the CDR3 is 13 residues. Here the CDR3 reads CASRDTFQETQYF. The CDR3 DNA reads TGTGCCAGCAGGGACACCTTCCAAGAGACCCAGTACTTC.

This clonotype was observed a handful of times. The chain is built from TRBV7-9 and TRBJ1-5, with D possibly matching TRBD1 (5 bases). Per germline, CDR1 SEHNR and CDR2 FQNEAQ (reference sequence). The germline V and J ends were trimmed by 1 base and 5 bases, with 12 bases remaining between them. The CDR3 consists of 15 residues. The CDR3 sequence: CASSLGLGRDQPQHF. The CDR3 DNA reads as TGTGCCAGCAGCTTAGGTTTGGGGCGGGATCAGCCCCAGCATTTT. Based on the CDR3 plus reference TRBV7-9 and TRBJ1-5, the full variable domain is DTGVSQNPRHKITKRGQNVTFRCDPISEHNRLYWYRQTLGQGPEFLTYFQNEAQLEKSRLLSDRFSAERPKGSFSTLEIQRTEQGDSAMYLCASSLGLGRDQPQHFGDGTRLSIL.

The chain is built from TRBV2 and TRBJ2-4; 8 bases map to TRBD2. Germline V gene data show CDR1 as SNHLY and CDR2 as FYNNEI. V gave up 2 bases and J gave up 0 bases; unmatched junction bases: 3. This CDR3 region has 16 residues. CDR3 amino acids: CASSELAGLAKNIQYF. In nucleotides, the CDR3 is TGTGCCAGCAGTGAACTAGCGGGCCTAGCCAAAAACATTCAGTACTTC. Complete variable domain (other parts from reference TRBV2 and TRBJ2-4): EPEVTQTPSHQVTQMGQEVILRCVPISNHLYFYWYRQILGQKVEFLVSFYNNEISEKSEIFDDQFSVERPDGSNFTLKIRSTKLEDSAMYFCASSELAGLAKNIQYFGAGTRLSVL.

This clonotype was counted between two and nine times. The V call is TRBV24-1, the J call TRBJ2-3; D perhaps matches TRBD1 (5 bases). The germline CDR1 and CDR2 sequences are KGHDR and SFDVKD. The V and J ends lost 4 bases and 0 bases respectively, with 13 bases between them. The CDR3 covers 16 residues. CDR3 bases: TGTGCCACCAGTGACCCCCTGGCAGGGAGCACAGATACGCAGTATTTT. Translated, it gives CATSDPLAGSTDTQYF.

This clonotype turned up a few times. V gene TRBV2 combines with J gene TRBJ1-2; D unresolved. Trimming stripped 2 bases from V and 3 bases from J, with 7 bases between. The germline gives CDR1 SNHLY, CDR2 FYNNEI. The CDR3 extends over 13 amino acids. The CDR3 protein is CASSENRDYGYTF. CDR3 coding DNA: TGTGCCAGCAGTGAAAACAGAGACTATGGCTACACCTTC.

This clonotype was recorded only once. The chain links TRBV5-1 to TRBJ1-1; D remains ambiguous. CDR1 and CDR2 (germline): SGHRS, YFSETQ. Between the trimmed V and J ends, which lost 3 bases and 0 bases, there was a span of 12 bases. The CDR3 contains 15 residues. In nucleotides, the CDR3 is TGCGCCAGCAGCTCTTTGGCAGGATTGAACACTGAAGCTTTCTTT. It is translated as CASSSLAGLNTEAFF.

The gene calls are TRBV28 and TRBJ2-7; perhaps TRBD2 as D (6 bases). Germline assignment: CDR1 MDHEN and CDR2 SYDVKM. The CDR3 contains 14 residues. V was cut by 7 bases and J by 4 bases, with 17 bases left in between. The CDR3 nucleotides are TGTGCCAGCATGTTCCGCGGGATCTGTTACGAGCAGTACTTC. Amino acid sequence: CASMFRGICYEQYF.

This clonotype occurred a few times. This chain links TRBV29-1 with TRBJ2-7; D may match TRBD1 or TRBD2 (6 bases each). TRBJ2-5 explains the end of the DNA better; the J call may be wrong. Germline V CDR1 and CDR2: SQVTM, ANQGSEA. This CDR3 comprises 12 residues. The CDR3 protein is CSVGQAGETQYF. The CDR3 DNA is TGCAGCGTTGGACAGGCGGGGGAGACCCAGTACTTC.

The V and J genes are TRBV25-1 and TRBJ1-2; D might be TRBD1 (5 bases). Germline CDR1 is MGHDK and CDR2 is SYGVNS. This CDR3 is 14 amino acids long. The ends were cut back, 6 bases at V and 7 bases at J, with 18 bases in the middle. CDR3 loop: CASSFTGAGGGYTF. The CDR3 coding sequence is TGTGCCAGCAGCTTTACAGGAGCCGGCGGTGGCTACACCTTC.

The chain is built from TRBV7-2 and TRBJ2-1; D not resolved. Germline V gene lookup returns CDR1 SGHTA and CDR2 FQGNSA. This CDR3 is built from 15 residues. V lost 8 bases, J lost 0 bases, and 14 bases lay in between. The CDR3 is CASRDGPFSYNEQFF. CDR3 DNA sequence: TGTGCCAGCCGAGACGGACCGTTCTCCTACAATGAGCAGTTCTTC.

This clonotype appeared a few times. CDR3 protein: CASSQVSLGGGRNTEAFF. The CDR3 DNA reads as TGCGCCAGCAGCCAAGTCTCCCTAGGGGGGGGGAGGAACACTGAAGCTTTCTTT. V is TRBV4-1 and J is TRBJ1-1; the D gene is possibly TRBD1 (6 bases). V dropped 1 base and J dropped 1 base, with 19 bases sitting between them. Germline values: CDR1 MGHRA, CDR2 YSYEKL. This CDR3 contains 18 residues.

The chain links TRBV20-1 to TRBJ2-1, with 7 bases identical to TRBD2. CDR1 DFQATT and CDR2 SNEGSKA come from the germline V gene (reference sequence). CDR3 length: 12 residues. Trimming took 1 base from V and 8 from J; bases not matched to a gene: 2. The CDR3 region has the DNA TGCAGTGCTAGAGCGGGGAGGGATGAGCAGTTCTTC. Amino acid sequence: CSARAGRDEQFF.

This sequence joins TRBV5-1 and TRBJ2-7, with 10 bases aligning to TRBD1. The CDR3 totals 15 residues. V was clipped by 0 bases and J by 7 bases; unmatched bases: 7. In germline, CDR1 is SGHRS, CDR2 YFSETQ. DNA for the CDR3: TGCGCCAGCAGCTTGGAAAGACAGGGGGCAAGAGAGCAGTACTTC. As protein: CASSLERQGAREQYF.

This chain joins TRBV3-1 and TRBJ1-2; no firm D call. In germline, CDR1 is LGHDT, CDR2 YNNKEL (reference sequence). Trimming pared 8 bases from V and 4 bases from J, leaving 20 bases between. This CDR3 contains 15 residues. CDR3 nucleotides: TGTGCCAGCGGCTCTCGAGAGGGTCGGCGCTATGGCTACACCTTC. Translating gives CASGSREGRRYGYTF.

V and J are TRBV10-3 and TRBJ2-1; D gene uncertain. The CDR3 has 17 amino acids. V was trimmed by 3 bases and J by 0 bases, leaving 15 bases between them. Per germline, CDR1 ENHRY and CDR2 SYGVKD. The chain's CDR3 is CAISDSTGSPSYNEQFF. For the CDR3, the DNA is TGTGCCATCAGTGACTCGACGGGCAGCCCCTCCTACAATGAGCAGTTCTTC.

The J gene is TRBJ2-3, the V gene TRBV7-3; the D gene is possibly TRBD2 (6 bases). Germline loops: CDR1 SGHTA, CDR2 FQGTGA. The CDR3 contains 14 residues. The germline V and J ends were trimmed by 3 bases and 2 bases, with 9 bases remaining between them. The CDR3: CASSFRDFTDTQYF. CDR3 bases: TGTGCCAGCAGCTTCCGGGACTTCACAGATACGCAGTATTTT. Full variable domain (missing parts from reference TRBV7-3 and TRBJ2-3): GAGVSQTPSNKVTEKGKYVELRCDPISGHTALYWYRQSLGQGPEFLIYFQGTGAADDSGLPNDRFFAVRPEGSVSTLKIQRTERGDSAVYLCASSFRDFTDTQYFGPGTRLTVL.

CDR3 DNA sequence: TGTGCCAGCAGTTTAGCTTCAGTCTATGAGCAGTTCTTC. This codes for CASSLASVYEQFF. V and J are TRBV12-3 or TRBV12-4 and TRBJ2-1; D remains ambiguous. The V gene lost 0 bases and the J gene lost 8 bases, with 8 bases spanning the gap. CDR3 length: 13 amino acids.

This clonotype occurred a few times. The chain links TRBV6-5 to TRBJ2-5; D remains unclear. V was shortened by 3 bases and J by 4 bases, with 12 bases between the two germline ends. Germline V gene lookup returns CDR1 MNHEY and CDR2 SVGAGI. The CDR3 length is 14 residues. CDR3 sequence: CASSYRTRGETQYF. The CDR3 DNA reads TGTGCCAGCAGTTATAGGACCCGAGGAGAGACCCAGTACTTC.

This clonotype was recorded only once. This rearrangement joins TRBV6-5 to TRBJ2-1; 11 positions agree with TRBD2. Germline-derived CDR1 and CDR2 are MNHEY and SVGAGI. CDR3 length: 15 residues. Trimming took 5 bases from V and 10 from J; bases not matched to a gene: 10. The CDR3 DNA is TGTGCCAGCAGTGGGGGGACTAGCGGTCTCCGGGAGCAGTTCTTC. The encoded protein is CASSGGTSGLREQFF.

This clonotype was picked up a small number of times. V gene TRBV7-8 combines with J gene TRBJ2-3; D unresolved. The CDR3 has 14 amino acids. The V end lost 1 base, the J end lost 2 bases, and 7 bases lay between the germline ends. Looked up from germline, CDR1 is SGHVS and CDR2 is FQNEAQ. CDR3 DNA sequence: TGTGCCAGCAGCTTAGAGGGCTTCACAGATACGCAGTATTTT. It codes for CASSLEGFTDTQYF.

V is TRBV11-2 and J is TRBJ2-5; D call uncertain. Germline assignment: CDR1 SGHAT and CDR2 FQNNGV. There are 17 residues in the CDR3. V lost 5 bases, J lost 5 bases, and 24 bases lay in between. The CDR3 sequence is CASSPRITVFSEETQYF. The DNA of the CDR3 is TGTGCCAGCAGCCCCCGAATAACGGTCTTTTCGGAGGAGACCCAGTACTTC.

The genes are TRBV4-1 and TRBJ2-7; D gene ambiguous. Between the trimmed V and J ends, which lost 1 base and 1 base, there was a span of 11 bases. Germline loops: CDR1 MGHRA, CDR2 YSYEKL. The CDR3 totals 15 residues. The CDR3 here is CASSQGGGRSYEQYF. The CDR3 bases are TGCGCCAGCAGCCAAGGAGGTGGCAGGTCCTACGAGCAGTACTTC.

This sequence joins TRBV24-1 and TRBJ2-5; D is uncertain. This CDR3 region has 12 residues. CDR1 is KGHDR and CDR2 is SFDVKD in the germline V gene. With 2 bases removed from V and 3 bases from J, the gap between germline ends came to 3 bases. The CDR3 protein is CATSDSEETQYF. CDR3 nucleotides: TGTGCCACCAGTGATTCGGAAGAGACCCAGTACTTC.

This sequence joins TRBV5-4 and TRBJ1-2; D is uncertain. CDR3 length: 14 residues. CDR1 is SGHNT and CDR2 is YYREEE in the germline V gene (reference sequence). V lost 6 bases and J lost 4, with 16 bases in between. The CDR3 region has the DNA TGTGCCAGCACCTTCGAGGAGGGAAGCTATGGCTACACCTTC. Its translation is CASTFEEGSYGYTF. Full variable domain (rest looked up from reference TRBV5-4 and TRBJ1-2): ETGVTQSPTHLIKTRGQQVTLRCSSQSGHNTVSWYQQALGQGPQFIFQYYREEENGRGNFPPRFSGLQFPNYSSELNVNALELDDSALYLCASTFEEGSYGYTFGSGTRLTVV.

This clonotype was seen a handful of times. The V and J genes are TRBV6-1 and TRBJ2-4; D is perhaps TRBD1 or TRBD2 (5 bases each). The end of the DNA fits TRBJ2-7 better, so the J call may be wrong. The CDR3 totals 16 residues. Germline assignment: CDR1 MNHNS and CDR2 SASEGT. The CDR3 DNA reads TGTGCCAGCAGTGAAGAAATCGAGCTCTGGGGGTTCGAGCAGTACTTC. Residues: CASSEEIELWGFEQYF.

The chain has TRBV12-3 or TRBV12-4 and TRBJ1-1; no definite D call. Trimming stripped 2 bases from V and 0 bases from J, with 13 bases between. The CDR3 is made up of 16 amino acids. The CDR3 nucleotides read TGTGCCAGCAGTTTATGGTCTGACTGGATGAACACTGAAGCTTTCTTT. Translating it yields CASSLWSDWMNTEAFF.